This T cell receptor (beta chain) was found in a study of monozygotic twins with inflammatory bowel disease. Findings and caveats of the study: Subtypes among T cells remained indistinguishable.

Germline lookup yields CDR1 SGHTA and CDR2 FQGNSA. The CDR3 covers 13 residues. To note about this clonotype: The target antigen is unknown.

TCRdb reprocessed the 5' RACE reads, with one entry per CDR3 protein and no DNA. The sample totals a few hundred thousand distinct CDR3 sequences. The chain carries TRBV7-2 and TRBJ2-2; TCRdb proposes TRBD1, but this gene call is untestable without DNA. Sequencing used blood. The sequence was obtained from a human donor with ulcerative colitis or Crohn's disease, or a healthy co-twin of an affected twin (not recorded which). CDR3 sequence reads: CASSMGPPGELFF. The full variable domain, completed using reference TRBV7-2 and TRBJ2-2, is GAGVSQSPSNKVTEKGKDVELRCDPISGHTALYWYRQSLGQGLEFLIYFQGNSAPDKSGLPSDRFSAERTGGSVSTLTIQRTQQEDSAVYLCASSMGPPGELFFGEGSRLTVL.